The clone carrying this TCR beta chain was observed a handful of times. Its antigen is currently unknown. The junction differs from germline at one of its ends, possibly a read error. This specimen comes from a study of identical twins. Whole-study findings and limits: Less excess twin sharing appeared in beta out-of-frame sequences. Analyses of zero insertions could, in part, be confounded by invariant MAIT and iNKT cells.

Germline V lookup: CDR1 SGDLS, CDR2 YYNGEE. The CDR3 loop spans 11 amino acids. Every one of the donors was a healthy Caucasian. One entry per CDR3 protein results from TCRdb running MiXCR on the 5' RACE reads. The table lists 200,000 to 250,000 distinct CDR3 sequences, approximately 7.8% of them singletons. The same sample was also used in a study of yellow fever vaccine responses in identical twins.

Sequencing was carried out using CD8+ T cells sorted from blood. The chain recombines TRBV9 with TRBJ2-1, with D hard to call. The receptor was derived from a woman younger than 30 in good health. The CDR3 DNA reads TGTGCCAGCATCCCTACAACGGCATTAGTCTTC. Translated, it gives CASIPTTALVF.